These T cell receptor beta chains were read from a single sample in a study of cytomegalovirus exposure and HLA in healthy donors. Using immunoSEQ multiplex PCR, the repertoire was profiled, and TCRdb retains in-frame clones only, with some absent. The repertoire consists of around 150,000 clones, with roughly 81% occurring once and the leading ten covering roughly 2.2%. Sequenced material: PBMCs. The receptor set was obtained from a man in his late teens or twenties in good health and CMV-seropositive. The CDR3 runs from the conserved cysteine through the conserved F or W. D genes are given only for firm matches. The size entry is marked missing in some rows and otherwise reads once, few, many or a size class.

>TRBJ2-1|14|-|TRBV6-5|TRBD2
TGTGCCAGCAGTTACGTGCCTAGCGGGGGTGAGCAGTTCTTC
CASSYVPSGGEQFF
>TRBJ2-7|11|once|TRBV27|-
TGTGCCAGCAGTTCCTTATACGAGCAGTACTTC
CASSSLYEQYF
>TRBJ2-5|17|-|TRBV5-4|TRBD2
TGTGCCAGCAGCCCGGGACTAGCGGGGGGCGGGAAAGAGACCCAGTACTTC
CASSPGLAGGGKETQYF
>TRBJ1-4|13|-|TRBV19|-
TGTGCCAGTAGTAAGGGACTCGATGAAAAACTGTTTTTT
CASSKGLDEKLFF
>TRBJ2-1|15|-|TRBV2|-
TGTGCCAGCAGTGATAGGGACTCCGGAGATCGTGAGCAGTTCTTC
CASSDRDSGDREQFF
>TRBJ1-5|15|-|TRBV7-8|TRBD1
TGTGCCAGCACCCTAGGGGACAGGTGGAATCAGCCCCAGCATTTT
CASTLGDRWNQPQHF
>TRBJ2-3|11|-|TRBV19|-
TGTGCCAGTGAGAGCACAGATACGCAGTATTTT
CASESTDTQYF
>TRBJ2-2|13|-|TRBV6-5|TRBD1
TGTGCCAGCAGTTGGGACAGGCCTGGGGAGCTGTTTTTT
CASSWDRPGELFF
>TRBJ1-2|14|-|TRBV6-1|-
TGTGCCAGCAGTGAGATCGGGGGTGGGTATGGCTACACCTTC
CASSEIGGGYGYTF
>TRBJ2-3|14|-|TRBV5-6|-
TGTGCCAGCAGCTTGGGGCAGTACACAGATACGCAGTATTTT
CASSLGQYTDTQYF
>TRBJ1-1|14|-|TRBV9|-
TGTGCCAGCAGCGAACAGGGTGTTTGGGGTGAAGCTTTCTTT
CASSEQGVWGEAFF
>TRBJ1-3|14|-|TRBV7-2|TRBD1
TGTGCCAGCAGCTTGACAGGGGGTGGAAACACCATATATTTT
CASSLTGGGNTIYF
>TRBJ2-7|15|-|TRBV7-2|-
TGTGCCAGCAGCTTCTCCGGGACACTTGCTAGGGAGCAGTACTTC
CASSFSGTLAREQYF
>TRBJ2-1|12|-|TRBV11-3|-
TGTGCCAGCAGCTCCCTTGGCCATGAGCAGTTCTTC
CASSSLGHEQFF
>TRBJ1-2|15|-|TRBV5-1|TRBD1
TGCGCCAGCAGCCCCTGGACAGGGAGTAACTATGGCTACACCTTC
CASSPWTGSNYGYTF
>TRBJ2-3|13|once|TRBV9|-
TGTGCCAGCAGCGTAGAGGGAGAAGATACGCAGTATTTT
CASSVEGEDTQYF
>TRBJ1-1|13|-|TRBV6-1|-
TGTGCCAGCAGTGCGACAGCGAACACTGAAGCTTTCTTT
CASSATANTEAFF
>TRBJ2-5|12|-|TRBV5-5|-
TGTGCCAGCACCGCGCAGGCGGAGACCCAGTACTTC
CASTAQAETQYF
>TRBJ2-7|13|-|TRBV5-4|-
TGTGCCAGCAGCTTGGGGGCCCCCTACGAGCAGTACTTC
CASSLGAPYEQYF
>TRBJ2-1|16|-|TRBV4-2|TRBD1
TGTGCCAGCAGCCTAACTCCCCAGGCAGGGGGCGGTGAGCAGTTCTTC
CASSLTPQAGGGEQFF
>TRBJ1-1|15|-|TRBV29-1|TRBD1
TGCAGCGTTGAAGTCCGGGGACAGGAGAACACTGAAGCTTTCTTT
CSVEVRGQENTEAFF
>TRBJ2-1|16|-|TRBV15|-
TGTGCCACCAGCAGAGATAGCCAGCTGTCCTACAATGAGCAGTTCTTC
CATSRDSQLSYNEQFF
>TRBJ1-3|16|-|TRBV11-3|-
TGTGCCAGCAGCTTCGGGGGGCCCTACTCTGGAAACACCATATATTTT
CASSFGGPYSGNTIYF
>TRBJ1-4|15|-|TRBV7-9|-
TGTGCCAGCGGAATCGAAGGGGGGGCTAATGAAAAACTGTTTTTT
CASGIEGGANEKLFF
>TRBJ2-3|12|-|TRBV6-5|-
TGTGCCAGCATGGCTAGCACAGATACGCAGTATTTT
CASMASTDTQYF
>TRBJ1-2|13|few|TRBV6-1|-
TGTGCCAGCAGCAATGGGGGGTGGAGTGGCTACACCTTC
CASSNGGWSGYTF
>TRBJ2-1|12|-|TRBV7-9|-
TGTGCCAGCAGACTGGGGCTCAATGAGCAGTTCTTC
CASRLGLNEQFF
>TRBJ1-2|14|-|TRBV7-2|-
TGTGCCAGCAGCCAAAAGCAGGGTCGCTATGGCTACACCTTC
CASSQKQGRYGYTF
>TRBJ2-5|16|-|TRBV5-1|TRBD2
TGCGCCAGCAGCTTGAGTAGCGGGGGGGCAAGAGAGACCCAGTACTTC
CASSLSSGGARETQYF
>TRBJ1-6|15|few|TRBV6-5|TRBD1
TGTGCCAGCAGCCGGGACAGAGTTTATAATTCACCCCTCCACTTT
CASSRDRVYNSPLHF
>TRBJ2-3|15|-|TRBV6-6|TRBD2
TGTGCCAGCAGGGGTACTAGCGGGGGGAATTTTACGCAGTATTTT
CASRGTSGGNFTQYF
>TRBJ2-5|15|-|TRBV7-7|-
TGTGCTAGCAGCTTAGAGGAGGGTCCACAAGAGACCCAGTACTTC
CASSLEEGPQETQYF
>TRBJ2-2|14|-|TRBV2|TRBD2
TGTGCCAGCAGTGGTGGGCTAGCGGCCGGGGAGCTGTTTTTT
CASSGGLAAGELFF
>TRBJ1-1|16|-|TRBV7-8|-
TGTGCCAGCATCGGTAGGGCAGGGCTTGCGAACACTGAAGCTTTCTTT
CASIGRAGLANTEAFF
>TRBJ2-5|16|once|TRBV5-1|TRBD2
TGCGCCAGCAGCTTGTCGGCTAGCGGGGGTGAAGAGACCCAGTACTTC
CASSLSASGGEETQYF
>TRBJ2-3|16|few|TRBV4-3|TRBD2
TGCGCCAGCAGCCAAGGAGCGGGGGGTGGGACAGATACGCAGTATTTT
CASSQGAGGGTDTQYF
>TRBJ1-5|14|once|TRBV5-8|-
TGTGCCAGCAGCCTCCGGTACCTGGATCAGCCCCAGCATTTT
CASSLRYLDQPQHF
>TRBJ1-5|15|-|TRBV7-8|-
TGTGCCAGCAGCTCCAGGACAGATAGCAATCAGCCCCAGCATTTT
CASSSRTDSNQPQHF
>TRBJ1-6|16|once|TRBV4-1|TRBD1
TGCGCCAGCAGCCTGGACAGGAGCTCCTATAATTCACCCCTCCACTTT
CASSLDRSSYNSPLHF
>TRBJ2-7|14|-|TRBV30|-
TGTGCCTGGAGACCGACTACAGGGCCCTACGAGCAGTACTTC
CAWRPTTGPYEQYF
>TRBJ1-1|11|-|TRBV20-1|-
TGCAGGCTGGTCCGATCTAGTTCAACTTTCTTT
CRLVRSSSTFF
>TRBJ1-6|16|-|TRBV18|-
TGTGCCAGCTCCCCTTTAAGGACACTCAATAATTCACCCCTCCACTTT
CASSPLRTLNNSPLHF
>TRBJ2-3|14|-|TRBV4-2|TRBD2
TGTGCCAGCAGCCAAGATTGGAGCGGGGGCACGCAGTATTTT
CASSQDWSGGTQYF
>TRBJ2-7|15|-|TRBV7-9|TRBD1
TGTGCCAGCAGCCCCCGACAGGGCATGTCCTACGAGCAGTACTTC
CASSPRQGMSYEQYF
>TRBJ1-2|12|once|TRBV29-1|-
TGCAGCGTCCATGGGGGGTCCTATGGCTACACCTTC
CSVHGGSYGYTF
>TRBJ1-1|18|-|TRBV19|TRBD1
TGTGCCAGTAGTATAGATGTCCCGGGACAGACCATGAACACTGAAGCTTTCTTT
CASSIDVPGQTMNTEAFF
>TRBJ2-1|18|-|TRBV4-3|TRBD2
TGCGCCAGCAGCCAAGAACTAGCGGGGGCCCTACACTACAATGAGCAGTTCTTC
CASSQELAGALHYNEQFF
>TRBJ1-1|15|-|TRBV7-9|TRBD1
TGTGCCAGCAGCTTAACAGGGGGCGATCACACTGAAGCTTTCTTT
CASSLTGGDHTEAFF
>TRBJ2-7|19|-|TRBV21-1|-
TGTGCCAGCAGCCCGAAAGGCGGGACAGGGGGACAGAGCATCTACGAGCAGTACTTC
CASSPKGGTGGQSIYEQYF
>TRBJ2-6|14|-|TRBV27|-
TGTGCCAGCAGTTCCGGCTCTGGGGCCAACGGCCTGACTTTC
CASSSGSGANGLTF
>TRBJ1-2|14|-|TRBV30|-
TGTGCCTGGAGTGTACGGTCCTACGGGAGTGGCTACACCTTC
CAWSVRSYGSGYTF
>TRBJ1-6|16|-|TRBV14|TRBD1
TGTGCCAGCAGCCGGACGCCGGGACAGGGCCTTTCACCCCTCCACTTT
CASSRTPGQGLSPLHF
>TRBJ2-1|15|-|TRBV10-3|-
TGTGCCATCAGTGACCGGGACACAACCTACAATGAGCAGTTCTTC
CAISDRDTTYNEQFF
>TRBJ1-2|13|-|TRBV27|-
TGTGCCAGCAGTTTATGGGCCGGCTATGGCTACACCTTC
CASSLWAGYGYTF